This T cell receptor beta chain was recorded in a study of cytomegalovirus exposure and HLA in healthy donors. V dropped 2 bases and J dropped 0; count of bases not matched to a gene: 0. The CDR3 consists of 15 residues. Per germline, CDR1 SNHLY and CDR2 FYNNEI. PCR primers comprised 60 Vbeta and 13 Jbeta primers. Data came from immunoSEQ multiplex PCR; TCRdb stores just in-frame clones and leaves some out. The sample has about 190,000 clones; roughly 88% are singletons. The clonotype was recovered from a boy younger than 10 in good health and CMV-seronegative. The sample comprised PBMCs. V gene TRBV2 combines with J gene TRBJ2-1; 8 bases fit TRBD2. The CDR3 loop is CASSESGSSYNEQFF. For the CDR3, the DNA is TGTGCCAGCAGTGAAAGCGGGAGCTCCTACAATGAGCAGTTCTTC.